The TCR beta chain described here comes from a study of blood T cells in healthy people across ages. Notes on the study in general: Unsorted PBMCs ruled out conclusive naive versus antigen-experienced comparison. Samples with more naive T cells showed higher observed beta diversity.

Through a sample-barcoded 5' primer and a J-beta primer mix, a second PCR was run for roughly 7 to 11 cycles. TCRdb called the 5' RACE reads again in MiXCR, with one record for every CDR3 protein. The sample has around 650,000 distinct CDR3 sequences; roughly two fifths are singletons. This CDR3 region has 14 residues. Germline values: CDR1 SGHAT, CDR2 FQNNGV. Per individual sample, total RNA of at least 5 micrograms was extracted. Concerning this clonotype: Antigen specificity is unknown.

Sequenced: blood. The genes are TRBV11-2 and TRBJ2-5; D is unresolved. The end of the DNA is better explained by TRBJ2-7, so the J call may be wrong. The sequence was obtained from a man older than 75 in good health. The CDR3 here is CASSLSNDLGEQYF. As DNA, the CDR3 is TGTGCCAGCAGCTTAAGTAACGACCTAGGCGAGCAGTACTTC.